The 14 T cell receptor beta chains in this list originate from one sample, sequenced in a study of cytomegalovirus exposure and HLA in healthy donors. A multiplex PCR was run with 60 Vbeta primers and 13 Jbeta primers. Only in-frame clones appear in the TCRdb table, and some are missing; sequencing was by immunoSEQ multiplex PCR. The sample has some 140,000 clones, roughly 77% seen once. The specimen was PBMCs. All receptors derive from a female donor in good health and CMV-seronegative.

The V and J genes are TRBV6-5 and TRBJ1-2; a weak D match, TRBD1 (6 bases). This CDR3 is 16 amino acids long. V was trimmed by 0 bases and J by 8 bases, leaving 19 bases between them. CDR1 is MNHEY, CDR2 SVGAGI, per germline. In DNA form, the CDR3 reads TGTGCCAGCAGTTACTCCACAGGGCGCGACCTCAGGGGCTACACCTTC. It yields the protein CASSYSTGRDLRGYTF.

Turning to this clone: One junction end does not reproduce the germline sequence, and a read error may be involved. The chain combines TRBV29-1 with TRBJ2-3; possible D gene TRBD2, 5 bases. The CDR3 totals 11 residues. Looked up from germline, CDR1 is SQVTM and CDR2 is ANQGSEA. This CDR3 reads CSVQVGDTPYF. As DNA, the CDR3 is TGCAGCGTTCAGGTGGGAGATACGCCGTATTTT.

This rearrangement joins TRBV2 to TRBJ2-7; 10 positions agree with TRBD2. V was clipped by 6 bases and J by 7 bases; unmatched bases: 0. The CDR3 sequence is 11 residues long. Germline loops: CDR1 SNHLY, CDR2 FYNNEI. As DNA, the CDR3 is TGTGCCAGCAGACTAGCGGGGGAGCAGTACTTC. It codes for CASRLAGEQYF.

This sequence joins TRBV6-5 and TRBJ2-7; D ambiguous. With 6 bases removed from V and 3 bases from J, the gap between germline ends came to 9 bases. Germline CDR1 is MNHEY and CDR2 is SVGAGI. The CDR3 runs 12 residues. DNA for the CDR3: TGTGCCAGCAGCAGGAACAGCTACGAGCAGTACTTC. Protein: CASSRNSYEQYF.

This chain connects TRBV13 to TRBJ2-3, with TRBD2 matching 9 bases. This CDR3 has 15 residues. Germline V lookup: CDR1 PRHDT, CDR2 FYEKMQ (reference sequence). V shed 4 bases, J shed 3 bases, and the junction held 5 bases outside the gene matches. The CDR3 coding sequence is TGTGCCAGCAGCTCCTGGACTAGCGAGACAGATACGCAGTATTTT. This gives the protein CASSSWTSETDTQYF.

This chain links TRBV4-1 with TRBJ2-5; the D gene is possibly TRBD2 (6 bases). There are 15 residues in the CDR3. Germline V gene sequence: CDR1 MGHRA, CDR2 YSYEKL. V lost 3 bases and J 5 bases, leaving 16 bases between the germline ends. CDR3 in amino acids: CASSQTQGLSETQYF. The CDR3 nucleotides read TGCGCCAGCAGCCAGACCCAGGGACTTTCGGAGACCCAGTACTTC.

The rearrangement uses TRBV5-1 and TRBJ1-1; D is undetermined. Trimming took 0 bases from V and 1 from J, leaving 7 bases between them. Germline V gene sequence: CDR1 SGHRS, CDR2 YFSETQ. This CDR3 is 14 amino acids long. The chain's CDR3 is CASSLAVQNTEAFF. The CDR3 DNA reads as TGCGCCAGCAGCTTGGCGGTCCAGAACACTGAAGCTTTCTTT.

This clone was picked up a small number of times. V is TRBV18 and J is TRBJ1-2, with D perhaps matching TRBD1 (6 bases). Germline CDR1 KGHSH, CDR2 LQKENI. Trimming took 9 bases from V and 8 from J, leaving 13 bases between them. This CDR3 has 11 amino acids. In DNA form, the CDR3 reads TGTGCCAGTCAACAGGGAGACGGCTACACCTTC. Encoded protein: CASQQGDGYTF.

The chain is built from TRBV19 and TRBJ2-7; TRBD1 matches at 7 bases. Trimming took 5 bases from V and 5 from J; bases not matched to a gene: 6. Germline CDR1 reads LNHDA; CDR2 reads SQIVND (reference sequence). This CDR3 comprises 13 residues. In DNA form, the CDR3 reads TGTGCCAGTAGTCCAGGACAGGCTCACGAGCAGTACTTC. Translated: CASSPGQAHEQYF.

The CDR3 DNA sequence: TGTGCCAGCAGCGGACTAGCGGGAGTTGAGCAGTTCTTC. It is translated as CASSGLAGVEQFF. The chain is built from TRBV7-3 and TRBJ2-1; TRBD2 matches at 13 bases. V trimming: 5 bases; J trimming: 9 bases; junction bases outside the gene matches: 1. Germline CDR1 is SGHTA and CDR2 is FQGTGA. The CDR3 has 13 residues.

CDR3 residues: CATSPDISYEQYF. The CDR3 region has the DNA TGTGCCACCAGCCCGGACATCTCCTACGAGCAGTACTTC. The rearrangement uses TRBV6-5 and TRBJ2-7; TRBD1 might be the D (5 bases). Germline CDR1 is MNHEY and CDR2 is SVGAGI. CDR3 length: 13 residues. Trimming cost V 10 bases and J 0 bases, with 13 bases left between them.

There are a few counts of this clone. The chain combines TRBV9 with TRBJ1-1, with D unclear. Germline V gives CDR1 SGDLS, CDR2 YYNGEE. The germline V and J ends were trimmed by 4 bases and 1 base, with 14 bases remaining between them. This CDR3 comprises 15 residues. The CDR3 coding sequence is TGTGCCAGCAGCCCCGAGGGAGGAGAGAACACTGAAGCTTTCTTT. Translated: CASSPEGGENTEAFF.

The V gene is TRBV5-5, the J gene TRBJ2-7; D may be TRBD2 (6 bases). This CDR3 contains 16 residues. The germline CDR1 and CDR2 sequences are SGHKS and YYEKEE (reference sequence). Deletions cut 5 bases from V and 0 bases from J, with 18 bases between. CDR3 coding DNA: TGTGCCAGCAGTCAAAGAGGGGCCGGGAGCTCCTACGAGCAGTACTTC. Its protein product is CASSQRGAGSSYEQYF.

Only one count was recorded for this clone. The gene calls are TRBV9 and TRBJ1-1; 9 nucleotides match TRBD1. CDR1 and CDR2 (germline): SGDLS, YYNGEE. V shed 3 bases and J 4 bases; nucleotides not matched to a gene: 4. The CDR3 has 14 residues. CDR3 region: CASSGGQGSTEAFF. The CDR3 DNA is TGTGCCAGCAGCGGGGGACAGGGTAGCACTGAAGCTTTCTTT.